These T cell receptor beta chains were read from a single sample in a study of blood T cell repertoires in COVID-19. TCRdb keeps only in-frame clones here, not all; method: immunoSEQ multiplex PCR. The sample consists of just under 60,000 clones, around 73% of them appearing once. Sequenced sample: peripheral blood. These receptor sequences come from an elderly man with acute or convalescent COVID-19. Each CDR3 is given with its conserved first and last residue. D genes are given only for firm matches. A row's size may be missing; if present it is once, few, many or a size class.

>NA|NA|TRBV11-1|TRBJ1-6
TGTGCCAGCAGCTTGAGGAGAGATAATTCACCCCTCCACTTT
CASSLRRDNSPLHF
>few|TRBD1|TRBV3-1/TRBV3-2|TRBJ1-2
TGTGCCAGCAGCCCACAGGGACAGGGGAGTTGCTATGGCTACACCTTC
CASSPQGQGSCYGYTF
>NA|TRBD2|TRBV11-2|TRBJ2-1
TGTGCCAGCAGCGCCCGACTAGCGGGGGGCCTGAACAATGAGCAGTTCTTC
CASSARLAGGLNNEQFF
>NA|NA|TRBV7-2|TRBJ2-6
TGTGCCAGCAGTTCAACCCTACAGGGTCACTACTCTGGGGCCAACGTCCTGACTTTC
CASSSTLQGHYSGANVLTF
>NA|TRBD1|TRBV15|TRBJ1-1
TGTGCCACCAGCAAAGTCGGGGACAGCTGGGACACTGAAGCTTTCTTT
CATSKVGDSWDTEAFF
>NA|NA|TRBV11-2|TRBJ2-5
TGTGCCAGCAGCTTAGAATCGGCAGGGCCAGAGACCCAGTACTTC
CASSLESAGPETQYF
>NA|NA|TRBV7-9|TRBJ2-5
TGTGCCAGCAGCCCATATGGGGTAGCGGACCAAGAGACCCAGTACTTC
CASSPYGVADQETQYF
>few|NA|TRBV12-3/TRBV12-4|TRBJ1-2
TGTGCCAGCATCGGCGGCAACTATGGCTACACCTTC
CASIGGNYGYTF
>NA|TRBD1|TRBV19|TRBJ1-2
TGTGCCAGTAGTGGGACAGCCCTGGCCTATGGCTACACCTTC
CASSGTALAYGYTF
>few|NA|TRBV4-1|TRBJ1-6
TGCGCCAGCAGCCAACCTGGGGAGTACTCCTATAATTCACCCCTCCACTTT
CASSQPGEYSYNSPLHF
>once|TRBD2|TRBV15|TRBJ2-1
TGTGCCGTGGGGCGGGGGGCAAGTGAGCAGTTCTTC
CAVGRGASEQFF
>NA|NA|TRBV5-5|TRBJ1-1
TGTGCCAGCAGCCTCAAGTCGCGGGACACTGAAGCTTTCTTT
CASSLKSRDTEAFF
>NA|TRBD2|TRBV7-8|TRBJ2-7
TGTGCCAGCAGCTTCGGACTAGCGGAAATCTACGAGCAGTACTTC
CASSFGLAEIYEQYF
>NA|NA|TRBV7-2|TRBJ2-1
TGTGCCAGCAGTCCACAGCTCGGCGCTTACAATGAGCAGTTCTTC
CASSPQLGAYNEQFF
>NA|TRBD2|TRBV9|TRBJ2-3
TGTGCCAGCAGCTCATGGACTAGCCACACAGATACGCAGTATTTT
CASSSWTSHTDTQYF
>NA|NA|TRBV18|TRBJ1-1
TGTGCCAGCTCACCACAGACAGTTGGGGTTTCGAACACTGAAGCTTTCTTT
CASSPQTVGVSNTEAFF
>NA|TRBD1|TRBV24-1|TRBJ2-1
TGTGCCACCAGTGATTCCGGACAGGGCCGGGAGCAGTTCTTC
CATSDSGQGREQFF
>NA|NA|TRBV27|TRBJ1-6
TGTGCCACCAAGGACAGAGTCGCCTATAATTCACCCCTCCACTTT
CATKDRVAYNSPLHF
>few|TRBD1|TRBV4-1|TRBJ1-1
TGCGCCAGCAGCCGACACATGGGACAGGGCACTGAAGCTTTCTTT
CASSRHMGQGTEAFF
>NA|TRBD1|TRBV6-5|TRBJ2-2
TGTGCCGGGGGGACAGGGGGCACCGGGGAGCTGTTTTTT
CAGGTGGTGELFF
>NA|NA|TRBV6-1|TRBJ2-5
TGTGCCAGCAGTGATGCTAGCGACCAAGAGACCCAGTACTTC
CASSDASDQETQYF
>NA|NA|TRBV12-5|TRBJ1-5
TGTGCTAGTGCTAATGCCGGACAGAACAATCAGCCCCAGCATTTT
CASANAGQNNQPQHF
>NA|NA|TRBV19|TRBJ1-2
TGTGCCAGTATAAGTTCTAGGAGCGACTATGGCTACACCTTC
CASISSRSDYGYTF
>NA|TRBD1|TRBV19|TRBJ1-5
TGTGCCAGTAGTACCGTCTCGAACAGGGGGAATAGCAATCAGCCCCAGCATTTT
CASSTVSNRGNSNQPQHF